One and the same sample provided the 5 T cell receptor beta chains below, sequenced in a study of shared clonotypes between healthy human individuals. Data came from immunoSEQ multiplex PCR; TCRdb stores just in-frame clones and leaves some out. This sample has around 990,000 clones, with approximately 75% found just once. Sequencing was carried out using memory CD4+ T cells from PBMCs. The subset was: CD45RA-negative fraction. These receptors originate from a young man in good health. Some clones in this sample may be carry-over from other donors' samples.

The V and J genes are TRBV5-1 and TRBJ2-3, with 8 positions matching TRBD2. After removal of 4 bases from V and 4 bases from J, the junction contained 8 bases not matched to a gene. This CDR3 has 15 residues. Germline V gives CDR1 SGHRS, CDR2 YFSETQ. The CDR3 DNA sequence: TGCGCCAGCAGCAGCACTAGCGGAAGGGCAGATACGCAGTATTTT. Its protein product is CASSSTSGRADTQYF.

This rearrangement joins TRBV6-6 to TRBJ1-3; D unresolved. The germline V and J ends were trimmed by 9 bases and 3 bases, with 18 bases remaining between them. CDR1 MNHNY and CDR2 SVGAGI come from the germline V gene (reference sequence). This CDR3 comprises 15 residues. CDR3 sequence reads: CASYREFLVGNTIYF. The CDR3 coding sequence is TGTGCCAGTTATCGGGAGTTCCTCGTTGGAAACACCATATATTTT.

This rearrangement joins TRBV7-9 to TRBJ1-2; possibly TRBD1 for D (5 bases). CDR3 length: 16 residues. Between the trimmed V and J ends, which lost 6 bases and 0 bases, there was a span of 17 bases. Germline V gene data show CDR1 as SEHNR and CDR2 as FQNEAQ (reference sequence). The CDR3 spells CASSPSGTASNYGYTF. As DNA, the CDR3 is TGTGCCAGCAGTCCATCCGGGACGGCCTCTAACTATGGCTACACCTTC.

V is TRBV5-1 and J is TRBJ2-1, with TRBD1 matching over 7 bases. The CDR3 is made up of 16 amino acids. The V segment lost 0 bases and the J segment 8 bases; nucleotides outside the gene matches: 11. The germline V gene encodes CDR1 SGHRS and CDR2 YFSETQ. In DNA form, the CDR3 reads TGCGCCAGCAGCTTGGGGCAGGGGGAACGAGCAGATGAGCAGTTCTTC. Amino acid sequence: CASSLGQGERADEQFF.

This clone was recorded many times. The chain recombines TRBV18 with TRBJ1-5, with TRBD1 matching 8 bases. The CDR3 length is 13 residues. The V gene end was trimmed by 5 bases and the J gene end by 7 bases; junction bases not matched to a gene: 4. Germline CDR1 KGHSH, CDR2 LQKENI. The CDR3 loop is CASSGDRHQPQHF. CDR3 nucleotides: TGTGCCAGCTCAGGGGACAGGCACCAGCCCCAGCATTTT.